This note documents a single T cell receptor (beta chain) sequence. Antigen specificity is unknown. This sample is part of a study of shared clonotypes between healthy human individuals. Study-wide points: The authors expected sequencing depth to affect clonotype sharing among donors.

The deep-level immunoSEQ assay was used. Several immunoSEQ 96-well plates shared each subset's DNA, each plate a replicate. Data came from immunoSEQ multiplex PCR; TCRdb stores just in-frame clones and leaves some out. Found here are some 2,000,000 clones, approximately 94% of them singletons; the top ten hold around 1.1%. The CDR3 consists of 14 residues. V lost 1 base to trimming and J lost 3 bases, with 7 bases between them. Per germline, CDR1 MNHNS and CDR2 SASEGT. Terminally differentiated effector memory CD45RA+ cells were left out of the naive CD8 fraction, which was CD45RO-negative and positively selected for CCR7.

The chain employs TRBV6-1 and TRBJ2-1; no clear D gene. This TCR was sampled from a man between 18 and 29 years old in good health. The specimen sequenced was naive CD8+ T cells sorted from blood. The chain's CDR3 is CASSEGSGYNEQFF. The CDR3 DNA sequence: TGTGCCAGCAGTGAAGGATCGGGCTACAATGAGCAGTTCTTC.